The 21 T cell receptor beta chains listed next were all sequenced from one sample in a study of metastatic and nonmetastatic thyroid tumors. TCRdb re-called the PCR reads via MiXCR. The sample contains roughly 30,000 clones, over 20% of which appear only once. All patients reached thyroid surgery having received no treatment beforehand. The sample taken for sequencing was blood. Source of these receptors: a female donor with papillary thyroid cancer or a benign thyroid nodule (not recorded which). Some clones in this sample may be carry-over from other donors' samples.

The rearrangement uses TRBV5-8 and TRBJ1-2; D may be TRBD1 (5 bases). The CDR3 loop spans 13 amino acids. V shed 0 bases and J shed 8 bases, with 11 bases lying between them. Germline CDR1 is SGHTS and CDR2 is YDEGEE. The CDR3 sequence: CASSLGRWDGYTF. CDR3 DNA: TGTGCCAGCAGCTTGGGACGCTGGGACGGCTACACCTTC.

This clone was counted many times. The genes are TRBV25-1 and TRBJ2-1; D is undetermined. The V gene's germline CDR1 is MGHDK and CDR2 SYGVNS. The CDR3 length is 14 residues. V lost 1 base, J lost 2 bases, and 6 bases lay in between. CDR3 region: CASSEFRPYNEQFF. For the CDR3, the DNA is TGTGCCAGCAGTGAATTTAGACCCTACAATGAGCAGTTCTTC.

This clone was observed at least ten times. The V call is TRBV4-1, the J call TRBJ2-7; no reliable D call. This CDR3 is built from 15 residues. Germline assignment: CDR1 MGHRA and CDR2 YSYEKL. Trimming took off 3 bases at V and 4 bases at J, with 16 bases between the two ends. CDR3 DNA sequence: TGCGCCAGCAGCCAGCAGGCAGGTCTGGGGTACGAGCAGTACTTC. Encoded protein: CASSQQAGLGYEQYF.

This clone has at least ten counts. This chain joins TRBV20-1 and TRBJ2-2, with D perhaps matching TRBD1 (6 bases). Per the germline V gene, CDR1 is DFQATT and CDR2 is SNEGSKA (reference sequence). The V gene lost 3 bases and the J gene lost 4 bases, with 15 bases spanning the gap. CDR3 length: 15 residues. Here the CDR3 DNA reads TGCAGTGCTAGGTCCCAGAGCAGGGGCACCGGGGAGCTGTTTTTT. It yields the protein CSARSQSRGTGELFF.

J is TRBJ2-4 and V is TRBV3-1, with 7 nucleotides matching TRBD2. J was trimmed by 9 bases and V by 1 base; bases with no gene match: 6. Germline CDR1 LGHDT, CDR2 YNNKEL (reference sequence). This CDR3 is 14 amino acids long. The CDR3 loop reads CASSQGGRSGIQYF. CDR3 nucleotides: TGTGCCAGCAGCCAAGGCGGGAGATCGGGCATTCAGTACTTC.

This clone has just a few counts. This chain links TRBV2 with TRBJ2-7, with D possibly TRBD1 on 5 matching bases. V was shortened by 7 bases and J by 0 bases, with 13 bases between the two germline ends. The germline V gene encodes CDR1 SNHLY and CDR2 FYNNEI. CDR3 length: 14 residues. CDR3 region: CASNPRQSSYEQYF. CDR3 bases: TGTGCCAGCAACCCCAGACAGAGCTCCTACGAGCAGTACTTC.

The table lists this clone with many counts. As DNA, the CDR3 is TGTGCCAGCACTGGACCAACTGGGGCCAACGTCCTGACTTTC. Its protein is CASTGPTGANVLTF. This chain uses TRBV13 with TRBJ2-6; D gene ambiguous. V lost 7 bases and J 2 bases, leaving 9 bases between the germline ends. In germline, CDR1 is PRHDT, CDR2 FYEKMQ (reference sequence). This CDR3 region has 14 residues.

This chain joins TRBV6-2 or TRBV6-3 and TRBJ1-2; D gene uncertain. Germline CDR1 reads MNHEY; CDR2 reads SVGEGT. Trimming cost V 9 bases and J 6 bases, with 17 bases left between them. There are 13 residues in the CDR3. The CDR3 region is CARSPDQINGYTF. CDR3 nucleotides: TGTGCCAGAAGCCCTGACCAAATTAATGGCTACACCTTC.

This clone qualifies as medium-sized (0.01 to 0.1%). The chain recombines TRBV27 with TRBJ1-2, with D possibly TRBD1 on 6 matching bases. Trimming took 4 bases from V and 2 from J, leaving 11 bases between them. The CDR3 contains 14 residues. Germline CDR1 MNHEY, CDR2 SMNVEV (reference sequence). The CDR3 protein is CASSSDQGNYGYTF. CDR3 DNA: TGTGCCAGCAGTTCCGACCAGGGGAACTATGGCTACACCTTC.

The sample holds a few counts of this clone. The rearrangement uses TRBV28 and TRBJ1-6, with 7 nucleotides matching TRBD1. The CDR3 contains 13 residues. V shed 6 bases and J 19 bases; nucleotides not matched to a gene: 15. The germline CDR1 and CDR2 sequences are MDHEN and SYDVKM. The CDR3 DNA follows: TGTGCCAGCAGGGGACAGTATAATTCACCCATACACTTT. Amino acids: CASRGQYNSPIHF. The full variable domain, its missing parts supplied by reference TRBV28 and TRBJ1-6, is DVKVTQSSRYLVKRTGEKVFLECVQDMDHENMFWYRQDPGLGLRLIYFSYDVKMKEKGDIPEGYSVSREKKERFSLILESASTNQTSMYLCASRGQYNSPIHFGNGTRLTVT.

This clone came up many times. A much larger clone lies one base from this, so it may be a read error. The rearrangement joins TRBV20-1 to TRBJ2-2; 10 nucleotides match TRBD1. The CDR3 spans 14 residues. Per the germline V gene, CDR1 is DFQATT and CDR2 is SNEGSKA (reference sequence). CDR3 coding DNA: TGCAGTGCTAGGACAGGGGGCAACACCGGGGAGCCGTTTTTT. This codes for CSARTGGNTGEPFF.

This clone was counted ten times or more. The chain is built from TRBV30 and TRBJ2-5; TRBD1 or TRBD2 may be the D gene (5 bases each). Germline CDR1 is GTSNPN and CDR2 is SVGIG (reference sequence). CDR3 size: 15 residues. Deletions cut 0 bases from V and 4 bases from J, with 15 bases between. This chain's CDR3 is CAWSVARGSGETQYF. The CDR3 coding sequence is TGTGCCTGGAGTGTTGCGAGGGGTTCGGGAGAGACCCAGTACTTC.

This clone has ten or more counts. This chain joins TRBV6-4 and TRBJ2-1, with TRBD2 matching over 13 bases. Trimming removed 2 bases from V and 5 bases from J; junction bases left unmatched: 0. This CDR3 has 15 amino acids. Germline loops: CDR1 MRHNA, CDR2 SNTAGT. The CDR3 sequence: CASSDGTSGNNEQFF. Here the CDR3 DNA reads TGTGCCAGCAGTGACGGGACTAGCGGGAACAATGAGCAGTTCTTC.

DNA of the CDR3: TGCGCCAGCAGCCTGGACAGGGGTTCCTACGAGCAGTACTTC. Translating it yields CASSLDRGSYEQYF. The chain has TRBV5-1 and TRBJ2-7; 9 nucleotides line up with TRBD1. Germline CDR1 SGHRS, CDR2 YFSETQ. There are 14 residues in the CDR3. The trim removed 4 bases at V and 1 base at J, leaving 3 bases unmatched.

This clone was observed many times. The genes are TRBV20-1 and TRBJ2-7, with TRBD1 matching 10 bases. The V and J ends lost 1 base and 2 bases, in that order; junction bases with no gene match: 14. The CDR3 length is 18 residues. Germline-derived CDR1 and CDR2 are DFQATT and SNEGSKA (reference sequence). The CDR3 sequence: CSARVRGQGPINAYEQYF. CDR3 in DNA: TGCAGTGCTAGAGTCCGGGGACAGGGGCCAATAAATGCCTACGAGCAGTACTTC.

In its sample, this clone ranks as medium-sized. V usage is TRBV6-1 and J usage is TRBJ1-2; 7 bases line up with TRBD1. Germline V gene sequence: CDR1 MNHNS, CDR2 SASEGT. Trimming removed 5 bases from V and 3 bases from J; junction bases left unmatched: 3. This CDR3 is 13 amino acids long. The CDR3 DNA is TGTGCCAGCAGTCCTGACAGGGACTATGGCTACACCTTC. This encodes CASSPDRDYGYTF.

The chain links TRBV19 to TRBJ2-7; D call uncertain. Trimming took off 2 bases at V and 2 bases at J, with 7 bases between the two ends. This CDR3 has 13 amino acids. Per the germline V gene, CDR1 is LNHDA and CDR2 is SQIVND (reference sequence). The CDR3, as DNA: TGTGCCAGTAGTATACGAGTAACCTACGAGCAGTACTTC. Residues: CASSIRVTYEQYF.

This clone was observed a handful of times. The CDR3 does not end in the conserved phenylalanine or tryptophan, so this is likely a read error. The limits of the CDR3 on the DNA are not certain, so only TCRdb's listed CDR3 is given. The gene calls are TRBV15 and TRBJ2-1; no DNA check was done on the table's D call, TRBD1. Looked up from germline, CDR1 is LNHNV and CDR2 is YYDKDF (reference sequence). The CDR3 length equals 14 residues, ends included. The CDR3 is CATSPGGQYNEQLL.

This clone was seen at least ten times. V usage is TRBV5-1 and J usage is TRBJ2-5, with a weak D call TRBD1 (6 bases). The CDR3 contains 14 residues. Trimming shortened V by 4 bases and J by 7 bases, and 17 bases separated the two germline ends. Looked up from germline, CDR1 is SGHRS and CDR2 is YFSETQ. CDR3 protein: CASSLRTAEGTQYF. In DNA form, the CDR3 reads TGCGCCAGCAGCCTAAGGACAGCCGAGGGGACCCAGTACTTC.

The rearrangement uses TRBV20-1 and TRBJ2-1; 8 bases align to TRBD2. This CDR3 spans 14 amino acids. The V gene end was trimmed by 2 bases and the J gene end by 7 bases; junction bases not matched to a gene: 7. The germline V gene has CDR1 DFQATT and CDR2 SNEGSKA (reference sequence). The CDR3 here is CSARYGLAGNEQFF. DNA of the CDR3: TGCAGTGCTAGATACGGACTAGCTGGTAATGAGCAGTTCTTC.

In this sample, this clone turned up many times. This sample also contains other DNA sequences that code for the same CDR3. V is TRBV29-1 and J is TRBJ2-3, with D possibly TRBD2 on 6 matching bases. The CDR3 covers 12 residues. Germline V lookup: CDR1 SQVTM, CDR2 ANQGSEA. V lost 4 bases and J lost 5, with 10 bases in between. The CDR3 DNA reads as TGCAGCGTTGGCCAGGGAGGAGATACGCAGTATTTT. Residues: CSVGQGGDTQYF.